A single sample is the source of the 3 T cell receptor beta chains below, sequenced in a study of early T cells in non-severe SARS-CoV-2 infection. TCRdb reprocessed the 5' RACE reads with MiXCR, giving one entry per CDR3 protein. The top ten clones hold roughly 10% of a sample with more than 45,000 distinct CDR3 sequences, approximately 13% of them seen once. What was sequenced was whole blood. The origin of the receptors is an adult who was a healthcare worker with PCR-confirmed SARS-CoV-2 infection or an uninfected control (not recorded which).

This clonotype was seen at least ten times. The chain joins TRBV6-6 to TRBJ2-1; no clear D. The V and J ends lost 2 bases and 7 bases respectively, with 6 bases between them. There are 12 residues in the CDR3. Germline V CDR1 and CDR2: MNHNY, SVGAGI (reference sequence). This CDR3 is CASSYGENEQFF. CDR3 nucleotide sequence: TGTGCCAGCAGTTACGGGGAAAATGAGCAGTTCTTC.

Only a few counts were recorded for this clonotype. The chain employs TRBV28 and TRBJ1-3; D unclear. The CDR3 length is 10 residues. CDR1 is MDHEN and CDR2 is SYDVKM in the germline V gene. V lost 10 bases and J lost 4, with 5 bases in between. The CDR3 DNA sequence: TGTGCCACCTTCGGAAACACCATATATTTT. Protein: CATFGNTIYF.

This clonotype has at least ten counts. The chain uses TRBV29-1 and TRBJ2-7; 7 bases fit TRBD1. Unmatched junction bases numbered 2, after V lost 3 bases and J lost 0 bases. Germline CDR1 SQVTM, CDR2 ANQGSEA. The CDR3 length is 13 residues. The CDR3 here is CSVEGQSSYEQYF. CDR3 nucleotide sequence: TGCAGCGTTGAGGGACAGAGCTCCTACGAGCAGTACTTC.